A selection of T cell receptor beta chains follows, all from one sample in a study of STAT3 mutations in large granular lymphocyte leukemia. Assay used: immunoSEQ multiplex PCR; TCRdb lists only in-frame clones, some missing. In the table there are 30,000 to 35,000 clones, roughly 80% of which are singletons. Sequencing was performed on peripheral blood mononuclear cells. The receptors derive from a woman aged 45-60 years with T-cell large granular lymphocyte leukemia. Some clones in this sample may be carry-over from other donors' samples. CDR3s include the opening cysteine and the closing phenylalanine or tryptophan. A D gene is named only where the DNA matches it firmly. Size is omitted from some rows. Given values are once, few, many or a class for expanded clones.

V	J	length	D	size	CDR3
TRBV19	TRBJ1-5	14	NA	NA	CASSIAGNNQPQHF
TRBV7-2	TRBJ1-3	15	NA	NA	CASSYPGVAGNTIYF
TRBV27	TRBJ2-7	14	TRBD2	medium-sized	CASRREGFGYEQYF
TRBV18	TRBJ2-3	15	NA	NA	CASSPTSPSTDTQYF
TRBV18	TRBJ2-5	15	NA	NA	CASSPLAGQQETQYF
TRBV7-9	TRBJ2-7	14	TRBD2	few	CASSLPTSYYEQYF
TRBV27	TRBJ2-2	15	NA	NA	CASSPLGENTGELFF
TRBV5-1	TRBJ2-3	15	NA	once	CASRHTTSGTDTQYF
TRBV5-6	TRBJ1-2	14	NA	NA	CASSASLGAIGYTF
TRBV13	TRBJ2-5	15	NA	NA	CASSQRSGPAETQYF
TRBV4-1	TRBJ1-5	14	NA	NA	CASSQDRYPVPQHF
TRBV4-3	TRBJ1-2	14	TRBD1	NA	CASSKRTGKGGYTF
TRBV9	TRBJ2-7	14	NA	NA	CASSVGGRGSEQYF
TRBV6-5	TRBJ2-7	15	TRBD1	once	CASSYSTGGSYEQYF
TRBV29-1	TRBJ1-1	13	TRBD1	NA	CSVAGQVDTEAFF
TRBV7-9	TRBJ2-1	16	TRBD1	NA	CASSPFPGQGYNEQFF
TRBV30	TRBJ2-5	13	NA	NA	CAWSRRARETQYF
TRBV15	TRBJ1-1	15	NA	NA	CATSRGGSGISEAFF
TRBV18	TRBJ2-3	15	NA	NA	CASSPSQRRTDTQYF
TRBV30	TRBJ2-1	16	TRBD2	NA	CAWTPPGLAGGTEQFF
TRBV28	TRBJ2-1	15	NA	NA	CASRLLPNTYNEQFF
TRBV19	TRBJ1-4	15	NA	few	CASSPTGRTNEKLFF
TRBV5-4	TRBJ2-4	14	NA	once	CASSLRRGKNIQYF
TRBV25-1	TRBJ2-7	17	TRBD2	NA	CASSDRGPGGSPDEQYF
TRBV9	TRBJ2-5	14	TRBD2	NA	CASSVTGGAETQYF
TRBV5-4	TRBJ2-3	14	NA	NA	CASSFRAGTDTQYF
TRBV19	TRBJ1-2	15	TRBD1	once	CASSPGTGRNYGYTF
TRBV7-3	TRBJ2-6	16	TRBD1	few	CASSPQTGTGANVLTF
TRBV9	TRBJ2-3	14	NA	NA	CASSLLSSTDTQYF
TRBV2	TRBJ2-7	11	NA	NA	CASSEQPEQYF
TRBV5-1	TRBJ1-2	14	NA	NA	CASSLESPGVGYTF
TRBV25-1	TRBJ2-7	14	TRBD2	NA	CASSRLAGSYEQYF
TRBV2	TRBJ2-6	14	NA	NA	CATQDQTGANVLTF
TRBV27	TRBJ1-2	13	NA	NA	CASSLADGYGYTF
TRBV7-9	TRBJ2-7	16	NA	NA	CASSAAGSGPGDEQYF
TRBV7-2	TRBJ1-1	14	NA	NA	CASSFPQTDTEAFF
TRBV29-1	TRBJ2-1	13	NA	NA	CSVSTSSYNEQFF
TRBV9	TRBJ2-5	15	NA	few	CASSDSGTSEETQYF
TRBV6-4	TRBJ1-1	15	TRBD1	NA	CASTEDRAEDTEAFF
TRBV15	TRBJ2-1	17	TRBD2	NA	CATSREGPGLASNEQFF
TRBV5-1	TRBJ1-3	15	TRBD1	NA	CASSGGQGGGNTIYF